This TCR beta chain is drawn from a study of cytomegalovirus exposure and HLA in healthy donors. A single count supports this clone. The CDR3 is 15 amino acids. Deletions cut 5 bases from V and 2 bases from J, with 15 bases between. Per germline, CDR1 LGHNT and CDR2 FRNRAP. TCRdb's table, derived via immunoSEQ multiplex PCR, lists solely in-frame clones and lacks some. The sample lists some 190,000 clones, approximately 89% occurring once. The chain couples TRBV12-5 to TRBJ1-2; D is undetermined. The material sequenced was PBMCs. This TCR was recovered from a man aged 30 to 45 in good health and CMV-seropositive. The CDR3 coding sequence is TGTGCTAGTGGTCTTTCCAAGGGAGTGAACTATGGCTACACCTTC. Translating gives CASGLSKGVNYGYTF. The full variable domain, its missing parts supplied by reference TRBV12-5 and TRBJ1-2, is DARVTQTPRHKVTEMGQEVTMRCQPILGHNTVFWYRQTMMQGLELLAYFRNRAPLDDSGMPKDRFSAEMPDATLATLKIQPSEPRDSAVYFCASGLSKGVNYGYTFGSGTRLTVV.